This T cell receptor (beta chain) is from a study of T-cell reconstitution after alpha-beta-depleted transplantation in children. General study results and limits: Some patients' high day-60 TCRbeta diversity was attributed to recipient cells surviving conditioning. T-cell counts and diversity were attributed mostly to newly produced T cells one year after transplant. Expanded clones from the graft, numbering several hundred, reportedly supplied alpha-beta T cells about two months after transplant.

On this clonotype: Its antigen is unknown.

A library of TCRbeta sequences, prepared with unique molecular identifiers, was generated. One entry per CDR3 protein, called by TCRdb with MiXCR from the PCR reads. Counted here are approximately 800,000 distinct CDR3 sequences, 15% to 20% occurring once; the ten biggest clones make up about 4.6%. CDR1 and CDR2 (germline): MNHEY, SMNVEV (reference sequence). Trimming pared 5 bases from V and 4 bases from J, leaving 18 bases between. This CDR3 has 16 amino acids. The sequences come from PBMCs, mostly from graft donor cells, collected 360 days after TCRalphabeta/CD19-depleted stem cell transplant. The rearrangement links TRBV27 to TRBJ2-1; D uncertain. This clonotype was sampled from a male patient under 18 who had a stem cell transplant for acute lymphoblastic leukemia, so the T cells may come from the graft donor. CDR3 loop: CASSPLSRAWYNEQFF. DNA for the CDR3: TGTGCCAGCAGTCCACTCTCCCGGGCCTGGTACAATGAGCAGTTCTTC.